This TCR beta chain was sequenced in a study of vaccination and CD4 T cells after COVID-19. This clonotype was observed a handful of times. Its antigen is unidentified. Cultured CD4+ T-cell DNA underwent Oncomine TCR Beta short-read sequencing. TCRdb processed the PCR reads anew with MiXCR; each CDR3 protein has one entry. The sample has over 10,000 distinct CDR3 sequences; approximately 40% are singletons. Treatment indicated: approximately 9-day PBMC culture with coronavirus spike peptide pools or control peptides (ViraFEST assay). The CDR3 covers 14 residues. The germline CDR1 and CDR2 sequences are KGHDR and SFDVKD. J lost 4 bases, V lost 5 bases, and 5 bases had no gene match.

The sequencing input was CD4+ T cells from blood, cultured in vitro. The rearrangement joins TRBV24-1 to TRBJ1-2; the match to TRBD1 covers 8 bases. This clonotype was obtained from a human donor who had recovered from COVID-19. The CDR3 region has the DNA TGTGCCACCAGTGCCCCTGGGACAGGCTATGGCTACACCTTC. It translates to CATSAPGTGYGYTF.